This T cell receptor beta chain was captured in a study of chronic HIV infection and antiretroviral therapy. Each CDR3 protein gets one entry after TCRdb re-called the 5' RACE reads with MiXCR. The sample contains approximately 47,000 distinct CDR3 sequences, about a fifth of which appear only once. The germline gives CDR1 SQVTM, CDR2 ANQGSEA. Trimming cost V 7 bases and J 6 bases, with 18 bases left between them. This CDR3 has 14 amino acids. The chain carries TRBV29-1 and TRBJ2-2; D remains ambiguous. The clonotype originates from an adult who had HIV and had not received antiretroviral therapy, or was an uninfected healthy control (not recorded which). The sequencing sample was made of peripheral blood. The chain's CDR3 is CSATPRRVSGELFF. In nucleotides, the CDR3 is TGCAGCGCCACACCGCGAAGGGTGTCCGGGGAGCTGTTTTTT.